The clone carrying this T cell receptor (beta chain) was seen once. The entry originates in a study of blood T cell repertoires in COVID-19. Study-level information: Samples taken during acute and convalescent COVID-19 were collected in the United States, Italy and Spain. T cells, B-cell-depleted T cells, or PBMCs supplied cDNA or gDNA.

Original handling: Amplification of reference gene primers was used by the study to estimate nucleated cell counts. Using immunoSEQ multiplex PCR, the repertoire was profiled, and TCRdb retains in-frame clones only, with some absent. V and J calls and clone size are copied from that table; D and trimming were computed from the DNA. Here the sample spans roughly 35,000 clones, roughly 90% being singletons. Looked up from germline, CDR1 is MNHNY and CDR2 is SVGAGI (reference sequence). Trimming removed 1 base at V and 2 bases at J, with 12 bases between. This CDR3 has 15 residues. V gene TRBV6-6 combines with J gene TRBJ2-7; D possibly corresponds to TRBD2 (7 bases). The sample consisted of peripheral blood. This TCR was recovered from a man in his 70s with acute or convalescent COVID-19. CDR3 coding DNA: TGTGCCAGCAGTTACTTTGGGAGGGGGACCTACGAGCAGTACTTC. Encoded protein: CASSYFGRGTYEQYF.